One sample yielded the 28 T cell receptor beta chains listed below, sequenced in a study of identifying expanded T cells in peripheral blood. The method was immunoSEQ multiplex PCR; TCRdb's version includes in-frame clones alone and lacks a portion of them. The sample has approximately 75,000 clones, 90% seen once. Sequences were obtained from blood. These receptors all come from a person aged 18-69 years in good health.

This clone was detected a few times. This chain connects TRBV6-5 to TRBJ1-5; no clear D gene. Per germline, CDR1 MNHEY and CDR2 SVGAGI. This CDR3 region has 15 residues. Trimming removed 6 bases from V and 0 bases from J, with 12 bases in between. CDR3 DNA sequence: TGTGCCAGCAGACCAACGTATGATAGCAATCAGCCCCAGCATTTT. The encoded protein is CASRPTYDSNQPQHF.

The CDR3 is CAWATGFDQPQHF. CDR3 coding DNA: TGTGCCTGGGCTACAGGGTTCGATCAGCCCCAGCATTTT. The chain uses TRBV30 and TRBJ1-5; the D gene is possibly TRBD1 (6 bases). Trimming took off 5 bases at V and 5 bases at J, with 13 bases between the two ends. The germline V gene encodes CDR1 GTSNPN and CDR2 SVGIG (reference sequence). The length of the CDR3 is 13 residues.

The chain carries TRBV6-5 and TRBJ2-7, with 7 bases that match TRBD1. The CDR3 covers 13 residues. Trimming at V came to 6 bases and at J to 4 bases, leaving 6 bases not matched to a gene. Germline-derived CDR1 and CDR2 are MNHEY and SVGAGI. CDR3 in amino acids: CASRNRGRYEQYF. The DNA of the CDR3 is TGTGCCAGCAGGAACAGGGGAAGATACGAGCAGTACTTC.

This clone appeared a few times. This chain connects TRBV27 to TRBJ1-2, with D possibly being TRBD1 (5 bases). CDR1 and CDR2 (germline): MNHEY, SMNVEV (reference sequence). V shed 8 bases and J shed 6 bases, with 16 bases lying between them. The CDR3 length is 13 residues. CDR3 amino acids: CASWNRWGDGYTF. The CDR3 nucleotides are TGTGCCAGCTGGAACAGGTGGGGAGATGGCTACACCTTC.

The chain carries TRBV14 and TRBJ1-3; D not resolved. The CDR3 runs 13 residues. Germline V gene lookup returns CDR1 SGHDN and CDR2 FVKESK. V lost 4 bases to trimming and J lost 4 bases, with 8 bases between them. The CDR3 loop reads CASSPVGGNTIYF. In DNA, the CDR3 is TGTGCCAGCAGCCCCGTAGGGGGAAACACCATATATTTT.

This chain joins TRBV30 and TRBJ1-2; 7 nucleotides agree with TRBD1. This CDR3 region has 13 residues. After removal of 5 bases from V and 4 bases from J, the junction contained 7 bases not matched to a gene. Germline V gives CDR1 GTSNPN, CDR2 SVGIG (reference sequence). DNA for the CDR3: TGTGCCTGGTCAAGACAGGGAGTCTATGGCTACACCTTC. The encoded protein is CAWSRQGVYGYTF.

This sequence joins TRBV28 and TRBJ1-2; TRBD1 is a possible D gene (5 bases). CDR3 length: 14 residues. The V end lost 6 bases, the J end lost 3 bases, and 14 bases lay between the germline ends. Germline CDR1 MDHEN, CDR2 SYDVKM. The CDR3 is CASSPPGRDYGYTF. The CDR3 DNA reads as TGTGCCAGCAGCCCACCGGGGCGCGACTATGGCTACACCTTC.

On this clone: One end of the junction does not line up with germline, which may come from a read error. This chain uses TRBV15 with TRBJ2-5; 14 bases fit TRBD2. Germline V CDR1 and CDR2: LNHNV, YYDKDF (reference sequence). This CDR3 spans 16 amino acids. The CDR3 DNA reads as TGTGCCTCCAGAATGACTAGCGGGGGGGTCGGAGAGACCCAGTACTTC. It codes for CASRMTSGGVGETQYF.

The chain's CDR3 is CASSVAGTPDIQYF. The CDR3 bases are TGTGCCAGCAGCGTAGCAGGCACACCCGACATTCAGTACTTC. V usage is TRBV9 and J usage is TRBJ2-4; unclear D gene. The CDR3 totals 14 residues. Germline CDR1 reads SGDLS; CDR2 reads YYNGEE. V lost 0 bases and J lost 8, with 12 bases in between. The full variable domain, completed using reference TRBV9 and TRBJ2-4, is DSGVTQTPKHLITATGQRVTLRCSPRSGDLSVYWYQQSLDQGLQFLIQYYNGEERAKGNILERFSAQQFPDLHSELNLSSLELGDSALYFCASSVAGTPDIQYFGAGTRLSVL.

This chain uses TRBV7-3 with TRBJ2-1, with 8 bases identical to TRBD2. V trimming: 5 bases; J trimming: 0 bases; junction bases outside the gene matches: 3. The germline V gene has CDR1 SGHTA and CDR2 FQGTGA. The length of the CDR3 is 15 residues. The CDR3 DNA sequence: TGTGCCAGCAGCCCTAGCGGGTACTCCTACAATGAGCAGTTCTTC. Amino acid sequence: CASSPSGYSYNEQFF.

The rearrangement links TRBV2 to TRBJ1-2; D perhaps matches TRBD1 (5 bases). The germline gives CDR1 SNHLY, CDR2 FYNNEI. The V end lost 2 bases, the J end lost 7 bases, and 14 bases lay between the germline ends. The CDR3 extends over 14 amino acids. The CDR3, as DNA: TGTGCCAGCAGTGAAATTAGTCAGGGTGGTGGCTACACCTTC. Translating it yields CASSEISQGGGYTF.

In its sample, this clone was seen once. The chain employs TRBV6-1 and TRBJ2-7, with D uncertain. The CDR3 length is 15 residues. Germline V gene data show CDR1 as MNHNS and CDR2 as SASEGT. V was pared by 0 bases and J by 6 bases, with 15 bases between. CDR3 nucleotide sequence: TGTGCCAGCAGTGAAGCGCCCAGGCTTTTCGGCGAGCAGTACTTC. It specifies CASSEAPRLFGEQYF.

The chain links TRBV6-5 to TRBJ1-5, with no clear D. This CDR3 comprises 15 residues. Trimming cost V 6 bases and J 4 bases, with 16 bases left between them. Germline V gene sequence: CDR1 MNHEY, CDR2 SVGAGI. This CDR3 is CASRNGPGRNQPQHF. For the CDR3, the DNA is TGTGCCAGCAGGAACGGCCCCGGGAGGAATCAGCCCCAGCATTTT.

Here the CDR3 DNA reads TGTGCCAGCAATCCCGGTGGGACGGGTTATGGCTACACCTTC. Amino acid sequence: CASNPGGTGYGYTF. This chain links TRBV5-4 with TRBJ1-2; D may be TRBD1 (5 bases). CDR1 is SGHNT and CDR2 is YYREEE in the germline V gene (reference sequence). The V gene lost 6 bases and the J gene lost 5 bases, with 17 bases spanning the gap. The CDR3 consists of 14 residues.

The CDR3, as DNA: TGCGCCAGCAGCTTTAGCGGCACAAACTACGAGCAGTACTTC. Translation: CASSFSGTNYEQYF. The V call is TRBV5-1, the J call TRBJ2-7, with D maybe TRBD2 (6 bases). Germline V gives CDR1 SGHRS, CDR2 YFSETQ. Trimming shortened V by 2 bases and J by 3 bases, and 12 bases separated the two germline ends. The CDR3 extends over 14 amino acids.

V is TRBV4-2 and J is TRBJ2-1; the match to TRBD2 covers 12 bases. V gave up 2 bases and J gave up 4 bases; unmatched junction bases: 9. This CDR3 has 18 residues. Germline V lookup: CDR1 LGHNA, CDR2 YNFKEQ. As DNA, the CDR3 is TGTGCCAGCAGCCAAAAGAGGGCAACTAGCGGGGGGTACAATGAGCAGTTCTTC. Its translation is CASSQKRATSGGYNEQFF.

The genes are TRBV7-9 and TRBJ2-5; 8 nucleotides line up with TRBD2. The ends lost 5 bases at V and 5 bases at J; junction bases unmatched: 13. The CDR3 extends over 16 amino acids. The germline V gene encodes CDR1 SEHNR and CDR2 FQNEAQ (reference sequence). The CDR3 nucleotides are TGTGCCAGCAGCCGCTGGCGGGAGGTGATTAGGGAGACCCAGTACTTC. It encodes CASSRWREVIRETQYF.

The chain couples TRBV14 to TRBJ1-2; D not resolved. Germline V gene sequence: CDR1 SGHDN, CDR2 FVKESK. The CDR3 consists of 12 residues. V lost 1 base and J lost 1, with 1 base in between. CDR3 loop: CASSQVNYGYTF. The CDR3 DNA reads TGTGCCAGCAGCCAAGTTAACTATGGCTACACCTTC.

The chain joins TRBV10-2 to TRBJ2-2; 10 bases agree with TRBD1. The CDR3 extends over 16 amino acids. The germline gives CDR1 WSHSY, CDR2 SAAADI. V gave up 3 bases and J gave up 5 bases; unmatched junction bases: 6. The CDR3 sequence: CASSEGRDRGTGELFF. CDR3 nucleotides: TGCGCCAGCAGTGAAGGACGGGACAGGGGTACCGGGGAGCTGTTTTTT.

The CDR3 DNA sequence: TGTGCCAGCACCCGGGGCGTAGCGTACAATGAGCAGTTCTTC. This encodes CASTRGVAYNEQFF. The chain combines TRBV25-1 with TRBJ2-1; either TRBD1 or TRBD2 may supply D (5 bases each). Germline V CDR1 and CDR2: MGHDK, SYGVNS. Trimming pared 7 bases from V and 4 bases from J, leaving 14 bases between. This CDR3 is built from 14 residues.

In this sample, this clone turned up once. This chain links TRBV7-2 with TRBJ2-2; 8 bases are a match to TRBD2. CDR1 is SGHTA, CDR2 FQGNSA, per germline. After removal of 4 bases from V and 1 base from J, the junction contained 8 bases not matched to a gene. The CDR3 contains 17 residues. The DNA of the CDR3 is TGTGCCAGCAGCTACTTCGCGGCGGGGGGGAACACCGGGGAGCTGTTTTTT. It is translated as CASSYFAAGGNTGELFF.

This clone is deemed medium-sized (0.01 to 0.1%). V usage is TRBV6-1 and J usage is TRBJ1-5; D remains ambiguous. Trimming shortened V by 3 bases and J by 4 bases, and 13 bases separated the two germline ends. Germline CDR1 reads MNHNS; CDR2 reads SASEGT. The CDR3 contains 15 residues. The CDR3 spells CASSDMVVDNQPQHF. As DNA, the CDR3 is TGTGCCAGCAGTGATATGGTTGTCGATAATCAGCCCCAGCATTTT.

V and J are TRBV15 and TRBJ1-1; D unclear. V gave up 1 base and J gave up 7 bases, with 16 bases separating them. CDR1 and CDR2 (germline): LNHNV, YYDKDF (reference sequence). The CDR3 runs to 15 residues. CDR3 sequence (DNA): TGTGCCACCAGCAGAGGGGAGACCCTTGGACTTGAAGCTTTCTTT. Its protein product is CATSRGETLGLEAFF.

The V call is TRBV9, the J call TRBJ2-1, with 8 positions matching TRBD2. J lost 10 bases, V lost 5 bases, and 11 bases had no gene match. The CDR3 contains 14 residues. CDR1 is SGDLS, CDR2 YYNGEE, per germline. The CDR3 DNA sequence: TGTGCCAGCAGTTCGAGCGGGAGTACTGGAGAGCAGTTCTTC. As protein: CASSSSGSTGEQFF.

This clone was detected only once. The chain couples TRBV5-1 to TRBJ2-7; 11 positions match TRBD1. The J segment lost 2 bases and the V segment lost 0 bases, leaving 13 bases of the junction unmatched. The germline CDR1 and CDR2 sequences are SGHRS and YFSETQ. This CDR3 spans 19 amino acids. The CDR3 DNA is TGCGCCAGCAGCTTGGGTACCGGGACAGGGGGATTCCAGACCTACGAGCAGTACTTC. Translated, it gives CASSLGTGTGGFQTYEQYF.

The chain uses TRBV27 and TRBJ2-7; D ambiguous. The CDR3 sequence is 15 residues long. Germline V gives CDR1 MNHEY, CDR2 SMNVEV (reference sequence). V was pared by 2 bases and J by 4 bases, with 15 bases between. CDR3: CASSLTSDQRYEQYF. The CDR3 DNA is TGTGCCAGCAGTTTAACGTCGGACCAGAGATACGAGCAGTACTTC.

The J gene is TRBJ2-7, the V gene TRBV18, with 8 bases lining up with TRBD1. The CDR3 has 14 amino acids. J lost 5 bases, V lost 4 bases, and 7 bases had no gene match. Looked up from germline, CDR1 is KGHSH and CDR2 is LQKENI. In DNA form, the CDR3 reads TGTGCCAGCTCACGGACAGGGTATGGCAACGAGCAGTACTTC. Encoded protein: CASSRTGYGNEQYF.

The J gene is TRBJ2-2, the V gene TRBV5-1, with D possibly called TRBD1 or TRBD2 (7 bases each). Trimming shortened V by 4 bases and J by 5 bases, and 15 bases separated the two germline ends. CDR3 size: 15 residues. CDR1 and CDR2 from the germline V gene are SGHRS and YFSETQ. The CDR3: CASSPRQGGTGELFF. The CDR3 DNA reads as TGCGCCAGCAGCCCCCGACAGGGAGGGACCGGGGAGCTGTTTTTT.